Listed below are T cell receptor beta chains from one sample, sequenced in a study of human T cells and chemical hapten exposure. TCRdb called the RACE reads again in MiXCR, with one record for every CDR3 protein. This table has fewer than 70,000 distinct CDR3 sequences, approximately 6.7% appearing once. The sample here was whole blood, taken in connection with sensitization to the hapten diphenylcyclopropenone (DPC). All receptors come from a woman in her thirties with alopecia areata. Some clones in this sample may be carry-over from other donors' samples. CDR3s include the opening cysteine and the closing phenylalanine or tryptophan. Fields, in order: V gene, D gene, J gene, clone size, CDR3 DNA, CDR3 protein. D genes are given only for firm matches. Part of the rows lack a size; the others show once, few, many or a class for expanded clones.

v_call: TRBV20-1; d_call: TRBD1; j_call: TRBJ2-3; clone_size: many; cdr3_nt: TGCAGTGCTAGGGACAGGGGTCCAGATACGCAGTATTTT; cdr3_aa: CSARDRGPDTQYF
v_call: TRBV6-5; d_call: TRBD1; j_call: TRBJ1-1; clone_size: many; cdr3_nt: TGTGCCAGCAGATGGAGGACAGGGTTCCAAGCTTTCTTT; cdr3_aa: CASRWRTGFQAFF
v_call: TRBV5-1; d_call: .; j_call: TRBJ2-5; clone_size: few; cdr3_nt: TGCGCCAGCAGCAGGTTGGCAGGGGAAGAGACCCAGTACTTC; cdr3_aa: CASSRLAGEETQYF
v_call: TRBV20-1; d_call: .; j_call: TRBJ1-2; clone_size: few; cdr3_nt: TGCAGTGCTAGAGGGACCGAAAACTATGGCTACACCTTC; cdr3_aa: CSARGTENYGYTF
v_call: TRBV6-2/TRBV6-3; d_call: TRBD1; j_call: TRBJ2-1; clone_size: many; cdr3_nt: TGTGCCAGCAGTTATCGCGCCAGGACAGGGAGTAACAATGAGCAGTTCTTC; cdr3_aa: CASSYRARTGSNNEQFF
v_call: TRBV6-4; d_call: TRBD1; j_call: TRBJ2-5; clone_size: many; cdr3_nt: TGTGCCAGCAGCCCCGGCAGGGGGGAGACCCAGTACTTC; cdr3_aa: CASSPGRGETQYF
v_call: TRBV5-1; d_call: TRBD1; j_call: TRBJ2-5; clone_size: few; cdr3_nt: TGCGCCAGCAGCTTTACAGGGGTCGGATCGGAGACCCAGTACTTC; cdr3_aa: CASSFTGVGSETQYF
v_call: TRBV7-3; d_call: .; j_call: TRBJ1-5; clone_size: few; cdr3_nt: TGTGCCAGCAGCTCCTTAGGAGGAAATCAGCCCCAGCATTTT; cdr3_aa: CASSSLGGNQPQHF
v_call: TRBV25-1; d_call: .; j_call: TRBJ1-6; clone_size: few; cdr3_nt: TGTGCCAGCAGTGAATTTTTTAATTCACCCCTCCACTTT; cdr3_aa: CASSEFFNSPLHF
v_call: TRBV19; d_call: TRBD1; j_call: TRBJ1-5; clone_size: few; cdr3_nt: TGTGCCAGTAGTATCCAGGGGACAGGGAATCAGCCCCAGCATTTT; cdr3_aa: CASSIQGTGNQPQHF
v_call: TRBV28; d_call: TRBD1; j_call: TRBJ1-5; clone_size: .; cdr3_nt: TGTGCCAGCAGTTTGGCAGGGGGCAAGCCCCAGCATTTT; cdr3_aa: CASSLAGGKPQHF
v_call: TRBV20-1; d_call: .; j_call: TRBJ1-2; clone_size: many; cdr3_nt: TGCAGTGCTGATTCCCCGACTGATCCTAACTATGGCTACACCTTC; cdr3_aa: CSADSPTDPNYGYTF
v_call: TRBV19; d_call: .; j_call: TRBJ2-2; clone_size: few; cdr3_nt: TGTGCCAGTAGTATAGAGTGGGGAGGTTCGAACACCGGGGAGCTGTTTTTT; cdr3_aa: CASSIEWGGSNTGELFF
v_call: TRBV6-5; d_call: .; j_call: TRBJ2-2; clone_size: many; cdr3_nt: TGTGCCAGCGGGCGGGGCACCGGGGAGCTGTTTTTT; cdr3_aa: CASGRGTGELFF
v_call: TRBV19; d_call: .; j_call: TRBJ2-1; clone_size: .; cdr3_nt: TGTGCCAGTAGATCGGCTAGCGCCAATGAGCAGTTCTTC; cdr3_aa: CASRSASANEQFF
v_call: TRBV20-1; d_call: .; j_call: TRBJ1-1; clone_size: many; cdr3_nt: TGCAGTGCTAGGGGGGGCCTAATAATGAACACTGAAGCTTTCTTT; cdr3_aa: CSARGGLIMNTEAFF
v_call: TRBV2; d_call: .; j_call: TRBJ2-5; clone_size: many; cdr3_nt: TGTGCCGATGAACCGTGGAATGGAGAGACCCAGTACTTC; cdr3_aa: CADEPWNGETQYF
v_call: TRBV15; d_call: .; j_call: TRBJ1-3; clone_size: few; cdr3_nt: TGTGCCACGAGAGATGGCAGGCCCTCTGGAAACACCATATATTTT; cdr3_aa: CATRDGRPSGNTIYF
v_call: TRBV30; d_call: TRBD1; j_call: TRBJ1-1; clone_size: many; cdr3_nt: TGTGCCTGGAGCCTCCATACAGGGGCCAACACTGAAGCTTTCTTT; cdr3_aa: CAWSLHTGANTEAFF
v_call: TRBV7-3; d_call: TRBD2; j_call: TRBJ2-1; clone_size: many; cdr3_nt: TGTGCCAGCAGCTTACTACCGGCGGGGGGGGACGCGGGCTCCTACAATGAGCAGTTCTTC; cdr3_aa: CASSLLPAGGDAGSYNEQFF
v_call: TRBV20-1; d_call: .; j_call: TRBJ1-3; clone_size: many; cdr3_nt: TGCAGTGCTGGACACAATTCTGGAAACACCATATATTTT; cdr3_aa: CSAGHNSGNTIYF
v_call: TRBV3-1; d_call: TRBD2; j_call: TRBJ2-7; clone_size: many; cdr3_nt: TGTGCCAGCAGCCAAAGATCCCCCAACCGGACTAGCGGGGCGTCCCTTCTTACCTACGAGCAGTACTTC; cdr3_aa: CASSQRSPNRTSGASLLTYEQYF
v_call: TRBV13; d_call: .; j_call: TRBJ2-5; clone_size: many; cdr3_nt: TGTGCCAGCAGCCCCCGGGGGTCCAGAGGGAAAGAGACCCAGTACTTC; cdr3_aa: CASSPRGSRGKETQYF
v_call: TRBV5-6; d_call: .; j_call: TRBJ1-2; clone_size: .; cdr3_nt: TGTGCCAGCAGCCCCTCGTCGGTTAACTATGGCTACACCTTC; cdr3_aa: CASSPSSVNYGYTF
v_call: TRBV12-3/TRBV12-4; d_call: .; j_call: TRBJ1-4; clone_size: many; cdr3_nt: TGTGCCAGCGGATCACAGGGACCAAATGAAAAACTGTTTTTT; cdr3_aa: CASGSQGPNEKLFF
v_call: TRBV7-6; d_call: .; j_call: TRBJ2-2; clone_size: many; cdr3_nt: TGTGCCAGCAGCTCCTCTACGAACACCGGGGAGCTGTTTTTT; cdr3_aa: CASSSSTNTGELFF
v_call: TRBV19; d_call: .; j_call: TRBJ1-5; clone_size: few; cdr3_nt: TGTGCCAGTAGTATAATCAGGGGAAGCAATCAGCCCCAGCATTTT; cdr3_aa: CASSIIRGSNQPQHF
v_call: TRBV2; d_call: TRBD1; j_call: TRBJ1-2; clone_size: many; cdr3_nt: TGTGCCAGTATCAGGGGGCTCGACTATGGCTACACCTTC; cdr3_aa: CASIRGLDYGYTF
v_call: TRBV29-1; d_call: .; j_call: TRBJ2-3; clone_size: many; cdr3_nt: TGCAGCGTTGAAGACCCCGATACGCAGTATTTT; cdr3_aa: CSVEDPDTQYF
v_call: TRBV20-1; d_call: .; j_call: TRBJ2-7; clone_size: many; cdr3_nt: TGCAGTGCTAGAGATGGTCGGGGGGCGATCACCGAGCAGTACTTC; cdr3_aa: CSARDGRGAITEQYF
v_call: TRBV6-6; d_call: .; j_call: TRBJ1-1; clone_size: .; cdr3_nt: TGTGCCAGCAGTACCAATGGCCCGAACACTGAAGCTTTCTTT; cdr3_aa: CASSTNGPNTEAFF
v_call: TRBV6-1; d_call: .; j_call: TRBJ2-7; clone_size: many; cdr3_nt: TGTGCCAGCAAAAGTCCGGCCGATTACGAGCAGTACTTC; cdr3_aa: CASKSPADYEQYF
v_call: TRBV20-1; d_call: TRBD2; j_call: TRBJ2-5; clone_size: many; cdr3_nt: TGCAGTGCTAGGGAGACTAGCGGCCAAGAGACCCAGTACTTC; cdr3_aa: CSARETSGQETQYF
v_call: TRBV6-5; d_call: TRBD1; j_call: TRBJ1-5; clone_size: many; cdr3_nt: TGTGCCAGCAGTCGGGCCGGACAGGGAGATAAACAGCCCCAGCATTTT; cdr3_aa: CASSRAGQGDKQPQHF
v_call: TRBV7-9; d_call: .; j_call: TRBJ2-5; clone_size: many; cdr3_nt: TGTGCCAGCAGCTTACTGCAAGAGACCCAGTACTTC; cdr3_aa: CASSLLQETQYF
v_call: TRBV7-2; d_call: .; j_call: TRBJ2-2; clone_size: many; cdr3_nt: TGTGCCAGCAGCTTAGCGTATGTCGGGGAGCTGTTTTTT; cdr3_aa: CASSLAYVGELFF
v_call: TRBV5-1; d_call: TRBD2; j_call: TRBJ2-3; clone_size: many; cdr3_nt: TGCGCCAGCAGCTTACTAGCGGACACAGATACGCAGTATTTT; cdr3_aa: CASSLLADTDTQYF
v_call: TRBV7-3; d_call: .; j_call: TRBJ2-1; clone_size: few; cdr3_nt: TGTGCCAGCAGCTCGGGTCTGACGGGGGATGAGCAGTTCTTC; cdr3_aa: CASSSGLTGDEQFF
v_call: TRBV7-2; d_call: TRBD2; j_call: TRBJ2-6; clone_size: many; cdr3_nt: TGTGCCAGCAGCCCGCCCGGGCCCGGGGGGGTCGGGGCCAACGTCCTGACTTTC; cdr3_aa: CASSPPGPGGVGANVLTF
v_call: TRBV7-8; d_call: TRBD2; j_call: TRBJ2-5; clone_size: many; cdr3_nt: TGTGCCAGCAGGCGGGGGGGCGCGGAGACCCAGTACTTC; cdr3_aa: CASRRGGAETQYF
v_call: TRBV18; d_call: .; j_call: TRBJ2-6; clone_size: few; cdr3_nt: TGTGCCAGCTCACCAAGCTCGAGGGACGCCAGGGCCAACGTCCTGACTTTC; cdr3_aa: CASSPSSRDARANVLTF
v_call: TRBV9; d_call: .; j_call: TRBJ2-7; clone_size: many; cdr3_nt: TGTGCCAGCAGCGTCGGGGGCGACTCCTACGAGCAGTACTTC; cdr3_aa: CASSVGGDSYEQYF
v_call: TRBV7-9; d_call: TRBD1; j_call: TRBJ1-2; clone_size: many; cdr3_nt: TGTGCCAGCAGCTTAGCCCGGGACAGGGGGAGCTATGGCTACACCTTC; cdr3_aa: CASSLARDRGSYGYTF
v_call: TRBV9; d_call: TRBD1; j_call: TRBJ1-1; clone_size: few; cdr3_nt: TGTGCCAGCAGCGCCGTCCCGGGACAGGGTTCGGGTGAAGCTTTCTTT; cdr3_aa: CASSAVPGQGSGEAFF
v_call: TRBV13; d_call: TRBD1; j_call: TRBJ1-1; clone_size: many; cdr3_nt: TGTGCCAGCGAAAATCAGATACAGGGGCCGGGGGACACTGAAGCTTTCTTT; cdr3_aa: CASENQIQGPGDTEAFF
v_call: TRBV5-1; d_call: TRBD2; j_call: TRBJ2-5; clone_size: many; cdr3_nt: TGCGCCAGCAGTCAAAGAGCGGGGGGCGAAGAGACCCAGTACTTC; cdr3_aa: CASSQRAGGEETQYF
v_call: TRBV6-5; d_call: .; j_call: TRBJ2-7; clone_size: many; cdr3_nt: TGTGCCAGCACCAGTAGGAGGGGGGGCAGATACGAGCAGTACTTC; cdr3_aa: CASTSRRGGRYEQYF
v_call: TRBV7-2; d_call: TRBD1; j_call: TRBJ1-6; clone_size: .; cdr3_nt: TGTGCCAGCAGATACGGGACAGTGAATAATTCACCCCTCCACTTT; cdr3_aa: CASRYGTVNNSPLHF
v_call: TRBV12-3/TRBV12-4; d_call: .; j_call: TRBJ1-2; clone_size: many; cdr3_nt: TGTGCCAGCATACAAAACGGGGGGCTGTTCGGCTATGGCTACACCTTC; cdr3_aa: CASIQNGGLFGYGYTF
v_call: TRBV20-1; d_call: .; j_call: TRBJ1-5; clone_size: many; cdr3_nt: TGCAGTGCTAGCAGGGGAGATCAGCCCCAGCATTTT; cdr3_aa: CSASRGDQPQHF
v_call: TRBV3-1; d_call: .; j_call: TRBJ1-1; clone_size: many; cdr3_nt: TGTGCCAGCAGCGAGACACCCGACACTGAAGCTTTCTTT; cdr3_aa: CASSETPDTEAFF
v_call: TRBV7-9; d_call: .; j_call: TRBJ1-1; clone_size: many; cdr3_nt: TGTGCCAGCAGTTTATCAATATTCAGGACAACGCGGACTGAAGCTTTCTTT; cdr3_aa: CASSLSIFRTTRTEAFF
v_call: TRBV18; d_call: .; j_call: TRBJ1-6; clone_size: many; cdr3_nt: TGTGCCAGCTCACCAGGGGTTGATTCACCCCTCCACTTT; cdr3_aa: CASSPGVDSPLHF
v_call: TRBV12-5; d_call: TRBD1; j_call: TRBJ2-7; clone_size: many; cdr3_nt: TGTGCTAGTGGTCCGGACAGGGCGTACGAGCAGTACTTC; cdr3_aa: CASGPDRAYEQYF
v_call: TRBV18; d_call: .; j_call: TRBJ2-3; clone_size: .; cdr3_nt: TGTGCCAGCTCGGCCGTCCAAGATACGCAGTATTTT; cdr3_aa: CASSAVQDTQYF
v_call: TRBV12-3/TRBV12-4; d_call: .; j_call: TRBJ2-7; clone_size: .; cdr3_nt: TGTGCCAGCAGTCCTTCAGGAGGTGGGATCTCCTACGAGCAGTACTTC; cdr3_aa: CASSPSGGGISYEQYF
v_call: TRBV12-3/TRBV12-4; d_call: TRBD2; j_call: TRBJ2-3; clone_size: .; cdr3_nt: TGTGCCAGCAGTTGGGGACTAGATCTGGGCACAGATATGCAGTATTTT; cdr3_aa: CASSWGLDLGTDMQYF
v_call: TRBV12-3/TRBV12-4; d_call: TRBD2; j_call: TRBJ2-7; clone_size: many; cdr3_nt: TGTGCCAGCAGTTTAGCGCGGGGGGGCCGCGAGCAGTACTTC; cdr3_aa: CASSLARGGREQYF